Listed below are T cell receptor beta chains from one sample, sequenced in a study of neurological immune-mediated disorders. TCRdb processed the 5' RACE reads anew with MiXCR; each CDR3 protein has one entry. This table has 40,000 or so distinct CDR3 sequences, roughly 13% appearing once. The material sequenced was PBMCs. The receptors stem from a man aged 25-40 years in good health. Each CDR3 is given with its conserved first and last residue. D genes are given only for firm matches. For some rows the clone size is stated as once, few or many, or as a class when expanded; others skip it.

V,J,size,D,CDR3,DNA
TRBV3-1,TRBJ2-3,many,-,CASSRFSTDTQYF,TGTGCCAGCAGTCGTTTCTCCACAGATACGCAGTATTTT
TRBV20-1,TRBJ1-2,many,-,CSAPSWGRDGYTF,TGCAGTGCCCCTTCTTGGGGACGGGACGGCTACACCTTC
TRBV12-3/TRBV12-4,TRBJ2-3,few,TRBD2,CASSWIGTSASTDTQYF,TGTGCCAGCAGTTGGATCGGGACTAGCGCTAGCACAGATACGCAGTATTTT
TRBV7-7,TRBJ2-5,many,-,CASSLDQETQYF,TGTGCCAGCAGCTTAGACCAAGAGACCCAGTACTTC
TRBV15,TRBJ2-5,many,-,CATSRVQAETQYF,TGTGCCACCAGCAGAGTGCAGGCGGAGACCCAGTACTTC
TRBV27,TRBJ1-1,many,TRBD1,CASRLTGPNTEAFF,TGTGCCAGCAGACTGACAGGGCCGAACACTGAAGCTTTCTTT
TRBV5-1,TRBJ2-7,many,-,CASSRESVDGVQYF,TGCGCCAGCAGCAGGGAGAGTGTCGACGGTGTGCAGTACTTC
TRBV12-3/TRBV12-4,TRBJ2-5,many,TRBD2,CASTPGGGETQYF,TGTGCCAGCACTCCTGGGGGGGGGGAGACCCAGTACTTC
TRBV6-6,TRBJ1-1,many,-,CASSYRSTEAFF,TGTGCCAGCAGTTACCGAAGCACTGAAGCTTTCTTT
TRBV6-6,TRBJ2-5,many,TRBD2,CASSYSISSGRRQETQYF,TGTGCCAGCAGTTACTCGATATCTAGCGGGAGGAGGCAAGAGACCCAGTACTTC
TRBV5-8,TRBJ1-2,many,-,CASTRSGRLYGYTF,TGTGCCAGCACCCGATCCGGTCGGCTGTATGGCTACACCTTC
TRBV2,TRBJ2-5,many,-,CASSERQLQETQYF,TGTGCCAGCAGTGAACGGCAGCTCCAAGAGACCCAGTACTTC
TRBV12-3/TRBV12-4,TRBJ1-5,many,TRBD1,CASRGQGDGQPQHF,TGTGCCAGCAGGGGACAGGGCGATGGGCAGCCCCAGCATTTT
TRBV7-8,TRBJ2-1,many,TRBD2,CASSPGLAGYFEQFF,TGTGCCAGCAGCCCGGGACTAGCGGGGTACTTCGAGCAGTTCTTC
TRBV5-5,TRBJ2-7,many,-,CASSLPQTGSYEQYF,TGTGCCAGCAGCTTACCCCAGACAGGCTCCTACGAGCAGTACTTC
TRBV15,TRBJ2-3,-,TRBD2,CATSRASGSADTQYF,TGTGCCACCAGCAGAGCTAGCGGGAGCGCAGATACGCAGTATTTT
TRBV10-2,TRBJ2-3,many,-,CASSPFSRTDTQYF,TGCGCCAGCAGCCCTTTCAGCCGCACAGATACGCAGTATTTT
TRBV5-1,TRBJ2-1,-,TRBD1,CASSLTGDGEQFF,TGCGCCAGCAGCTTGACAGGGGACGGTGAGCAATTCTTC
TRBV3-1,TRBJ2-1,many,-,CASSHQGKVYNEQFF,TGTGCCAGCAGCCACCAGGGAAAGGTCTACAATGAGCAGTTCTTC
TRBV14,TRBJ2-6,many,-,CASSQDYRSGANVLTF,TGTGCCAGCAGCCAAGATTACAGGTCTGGGGCCAACGTCCTGACTTTC
TRBV5-5,TRBJ2-2,many,-,CASSLLAGELFF,TGTGCCAGCAGCTTGCTCGCCGGGGAGCTGTTTTTT
TRBV5-1,TRBJ2-5,many,-,CASSRFGQETQYF,TGCGCCAGCAGCAGGTTCGGCCAAGAGACCCAGTACTTC